A single T cell receptor (beta chain) is shown here with its context. This receptor's antigen is unknown. Per-base qualities were not stored, and no clone one base away is much larger. V drops 6 bases and J drops 2 bases, leaving 4 bases in between. The CDR3 runs 11 residues from the cysteine to the phenylalanine. Of the read, only the CDR3 DNA is kept; its 33 bases are in frame from base 1. For CDR1 and CDR2, the germline V gene lists SGHTA and FQGNSA. This sample was included in a study of T cells after yellow fever vaccination (dated by TCRdb to the late 2010s). At the level of the whole study: The SMART-Seq v4 Ultra Low Input RNA kit was used to prepare libraries from fractions with low cell numbers. Bulk PBMC replicates and cell subsets were isolated from blood drawn at multiple timepoints before and after both primary and secondary immunization. To track T-cell clones before and after primary and booster YFV17D yellow fever vaccination, bulk TCR alpha and beta repertoires were sequenced longitudinally. Two healthy male donors, one aged 18 to 30 and one aged 30 to 40 years, were included in the cohort. Results the study describes overall, beyond this receptor: Because only two donors were included in the study, the extent to which the findings can be generalized is limited. A small share of clonotypes occurred in both CD4 and CD8 compartments, likely arising from convergent recombination. Computational filtering was required because FACS-sorted repertoires could contain abundant contaminating clonotypes from the bulk population. After the booster, most of the clones that had expanded following primary vaccination were detected again (approximately 96% of CD4 and 80% to 90% of CD8), which suggests that memory was broadly maintained. Compared with the primary T-cell response, the secondary T-cell response was faster but weaker, reaching its peak on day 5 rather than on day 15.

TCR cDNA was made using 5'RACE template switching, a step that added a universal primer site and unique molecular identifiers. Priming for cDNA synthesis came from both the TCR alpha and TCR beta constant segments. Two PCR steps were used to amplify libraries, with sample barcodes and sequencing adapters being added in the second step. Sequencing of the libraries was done on either Illumina HiSeq 2500 (2x100 bp) or NovaSeq (2x150 bp). On the authors' methods: MIGEC handled demultiplexing of reads and collapsing into UMI consensus sequences, while MiXCR performed V(D)J alignment. Vaccine-responding clonotypes were identified with edgeR using replicate PBMC samples, with FDR below 0.01 and a log2 fold change above 5 up to day 15 being required. Bulk clonotypes were assigned CD4 or CD8 identity according to which sequenced CD4 or CD8 repertoire held them at higher abundance. TCRdb took the public reads, trimmed them with fastp at Q25, ran MiXCR for clone calling and kept in-frame beta chains. Under each unique CDR3 protein, matching rows form one entry showing the most common genes and DNA. These V and J calls rely on TCRdb rather than the paper's analysis. The sample has approximately 600,000 distinct CDR3 sequences on record, 10% to 15% of them singletons. 14% to 15% of the sample rests with the top ten.

The treatment or condition label corresponds to: live attenuated yellow fever vaccine strain. At each blood-draw timepoint, two biological replicates of bulk PBMCs were collected. PBMCs were isolated from peripheral blood using a standard Ficoll-Paque protocol. TriZol was used to extract RNA from bulk PBMCs, CD4 and CD8 fractions, and dextramer-positive and dextramer-negative fractions. This material consisted of PBMCs, taken on the day of the yellow fever booster vaccination. This receptor was identified in a man aged 25-45 years who received the YFV17D yellow fever vaccine. This chain is built from TRBV7-2 and TRBJ2-5, with no reliable assignment of the D segment. The CDR3 here reads CASRQQETQYF. Read as DNA, the sequence is TGTGCCAGCAGACAGCAAGAGACCCAGTACTTC.